The T cell receptor (beta chain) described here comes from a study of read filtering for tumor transcriptome and immune sequencing. Study-level information: The cohort had over 16 men and approximately 14 women aged about 47 to 80, mean roughly 70 years.

From about 400 ng of RNA, a library with molecular barcoded alpha/delta and beta/gamma adaptors was made. Each CDR3 protein gets one entry after TCRdb re-called the reads with MiXCR. This table has some 40,000 distinct CDR3 sequences, less than 15% appearing once. Trimming removed 1 base at V and 5 bases at J, with 10 bases between. This CDR3 has 14 residues. Germline CDR1 LGHNA, CDR2 YSLEER. This clonotype was counted at least ten times. The V and J genes are TRBV4-3 and TRBJ2-3; no definite D call. The source is a donor aged 40 or older with multiple myeloma. Specimen: a population of CD138-negative cells sorted from bone marrow. Here the CDR3 DNA reads TGCGCCAGCAGCCAAGCGTCACCCCGAGATACGCAGTATTTT. This codes for CASSQASPRDTQYF.